This T cell receptor beta chain is drawn from a study of shared clonotypes between healthy human individuals. Worth noting for this clone: Its antigen remains unknown.

General observations from the study: Sequencing of the sorted subsets was shown by rarefaction to be incomplete despite large depth. In contrast to clonotypes shared by all four donors, non-shared clonotypes had lower generation probabilities.

The length of the CDR3 is 15 residues. Trimming stripped 3 bases from V and 6 bases from J, with 16 bases between. Germline V gene sequence: CDR1 LNHDA, CDR2 SQIVND (reference sequence). This table comes from immunoSEQ multiplex PCR, and its TCRdb copy is limited to in-frame clones, with some not included. This sample has 2 million to 3 million clones, with more than 90% found just once. The chain carries TRBV19 and TRBJ2-3; D may match TRBD1 or TRBD2 (5 bases each). Source material: naive CD4+ T cells sorted from blood. The sample's subset: CD45RA+ positively selected. This sequence was found in a young man in good health. The CDR3 DNA is TGTGCCAGTAGTATTGCGTCATTGGGGGTGGATACGCAGTATTTT. This gives the protein CASSIASLGVDTQYF.